The 28 T cell receptor beta chains below were found in one sample sequenced in a study of blood T cell repertoires in COVID-19 (dated by TCRdb to between 2020 and 2021). The method was the immunoSEQ multiplex PCR assay. The source is immuneACCESS, and TCRdb retained only in-frame sequences with V and J called. Part of the clones is not carried over; for the studies checked, unresolved V genes explain less than half of this, and the remainder is unexplained. Here the sample has a few hundred thousand clones; more than 85% occur a single time. The top ten hold about 2.5% of the sample. Input material: peripheral blood. Receptor source: a person under 30 with COVID-19, enrolled during active disease.

V usage is TRBV9 and J usage is TRBJ2-2; the match to TRBD1 covers 9 bases. Trimming took 3 bases from V and 0 from J; bases not matched to a gene: 3. The CDR3 sequence is 16 residues long. The germline V gene has CDR1 SGDLS and CDR2 YYNGEE. The CDR3 is CASSGRDRANTGELFF. DNA for the CDR3: TGTGCCAGCAGCGGCCGGGACAGGGCGAACACCGGGGAGCTGTTTTTT.

The chain has TRBV5-1 and TRBJ2-6; a weak D match, TRBD1 (6 bases). V shed 2 bases and J shed 2 bases, with 8 bases lying between them. The CDR3 consists of 15 residues. The germline CDR1 and CDR2 sequences are SGHRS and YFSETQ. The CDR3: CASSFQGPGANVLTF. CDR3 nucleotides: TGCGCCAGCAGCTTTCAGGGGCCTGGGGCCAACGTCCTGACTTTC. The full variable domain, with the rest looked up from reference TRBV5-1 and TRBJ2-6, is KAGVTQTPRYLIKTRGQQVTLSCSPISGHRSVSWYQQTPGQGLQFLFEYFSETQRNKGNFPGRFSGRQFSNSRSEMNVSTLELGDSALYLCASSFQGPGANVLTFGAGSRLTVL.

The J gene is TRBJ1-2, the V gene TRBV4-1, with TRBD1 matching 8 bases. CDR1 is MGHRA, CDR2 YSYEKL, per germline. The CDR3 length is 16 residues. Germline trimming cut 2 bases from V and 4 bases from J; bases unmatched to any gene: 9. CDR3 bases: TGCGCCAGCAGCCAACCGGGACAGGCCAATCTCTATGGCTACACCTTC. Encoded protein: CASSQPGQANLYGYTF.

This clone was seen only once. CDR3 DNA sequence: TGTGCCAGTGGCCAGGGGAGCTCCTATAATTCACCCCTCCACTTT. This encodes CASGQGSSYNSPLHF. The V call is TRBV19, the J call TRBJ1-6; weak D call: TRBD1 (6 bases). The CDR3 extends over 15 amino acids. The germline V and J ends were trimmed by 8 bases and 0 bases, with 11 bases remaining between them. CDR1 and CDR2 (germline): LNHDA, SQIVND (reference sequence).

This clone occurred many times. The chain recombines TRBV24-1 with TRBJ2-2; 8 nucleotides line up with TRBD1. The CDR3 is made up of 15 amino acids. Germline V gene data show CDR1 as KGHDR and CDR2 as SFDVKD. V gave up 4 bases and J gave up 3 bases; unmatched junction bases: 3. DNA for the CDR3: TGTGCCACCAGTGAGGGACAGGATTACACCGGGGAGCTGTTTTTT. This translates into CATSEGQDYTGELFF.

This clone is a singleton in its sample. The V and J genes are TRBV6-1 and TRBJ2-3; 9 bases map to TRBD2. Germline loops: CDR1 MNHNS, CDR2 SASEGT. This CDR3 has 15 residues. The junction had 3 bases not matched to a gene; V was cut back by 1 base and J by 4 bases. The CDR3 bases are TGTGCCAGCAGTGAAGAGGGACTAGCCTCAGATACGCAGTATTTT. This gives the protein CASSEEGLASDTQYF.

This chain uses TRBV6-5 with TRBJ2-7, with TRBD1 matching over 7 bases. The CDR3 has 14 residues. Germline trimming cut 6 bases from V and 5 bases from J; bases unmatched to any gene: 10. Germline CDR1 MNHEY, CDR2 SVGAGI. The CDR3 reads CASRTGTALDEQYF. CDR3 DNA: TGTGCCAGCAGAACCGGGACAGCCCTTGACGAGCAGTACTTC.

The chain carries TRBV7-2 and TRBJ2-7; TRBD2 agrees at 11 bases. With V trimmed by 1 base and J by 7 bases, 9 bases remained unmatched. Per the germline V gene, CDR1 is SGHTA and CDR2 is FQGNSA. The CDR3 is made up of 16 amino acids. DNA for the CDR3: TGTGCCAGCAGCTTAGAAGGAGGGACTAGCGGCGCGGAGCAGTACTTC. Encoded protein: CASSLEGGTSGAEQYF.

The rearrangement uses TRBV6-5 and TRBJ1-4; 7 bases line up with TRBD1. Germline-derived CDR1 and CDR2 are MNHEY and SVGAGI. J was trimmed by 5 bases and V by 6 bases; bases with no gene match: 6. The CDR3 is 14 residues long. Written as DNA, the CDR3 is TGTGCCAGCAGATCTGGGACAGTGAATGAAAAACTGTTTTTT. The encoded protein is CASRSGTVNEKLFF.

The V gene is TRBV24-1, the J gene TRBJ2-7, with D possibly matching TRBD2 (5 bases). Trimming pared 4 bases from V and 0 bases from J, leaving 9 bases between. Germline CDR1 KGHDR, CDR2 SFDVKD. The CDR3 spans 14 residues. In DNA form, the CDR3 reads TGTGCCACCAGTGAGACGGGGAACTCCTACGAGCAGTACTTC. This translates into CATSETGNSYEQYF.

The V gene is TRBV19, the J gene TRBJ1-2; D gene unclear. The CDR3 sequence is 15 residues long. Germline V gives CDR1 LNHDA, CDR2 SQIVND (reference sequence). Trimming shortened V by 5 bases and J by 2 bases, and 15 bases separated the two germline ends. The CDR3 DNA sequence: TGTGCCAGTAGTCCTTCGAGGGTAGACAACTATGGCTACACCTTC. Amino acid sequence: CASSPSRVDNYGYTF.

This chain links TRBV5-4 with TRBJ1-5, with TRBD1 matching 7 bases. The CDR3 runs to 14 residues. Germline-derived CDR1 and CDR2 are SGHNT and YYREEE (reference sequence). V shed 0 bases and J 4 bases; nucleotides not matched to a gene: 1. CDR3 protein: CASSLEGANQPQHF. The DNA for the CDR3 is TGTGCCAGCAGCTTGGAGGGGGCTAATCAGCCCCAGCATTTT.

The chain uses TRBV5-1 and TRBJ2-7; 7 bases are a match to TRBD1. V shed 4 bases and J 2 bases; nucleotides not matched to a gene: 6. There are 14 residues in the CDR3. The germline gives CDR1 SGHRS, CDR2 YFSETQ. The chain's CDR3 is CASSTLTGPYEQYF. The CDR3 nucleotides are TGCGCCAGCAGCACCCTGACAGGGCCCTACGAGCAGTACTTC. The full variable domain, with the rest looked up from reference TRBV5-1 and TRBJ2-7, is KAGVTQTPRYLIKTRGQQVTLSCSPISGHRSVSWYQQTPGQGLQFLFEYFSETQRNKGNFPGRFSGRQFSNSRSEMNVSTLELGDSALYLCASSTLTGPYEQYFGPGTRLTVT.

The V call is TRBV28, the J call TRBJ1-2; TRBD1 is a possible D gene (6 bases). CDR3 length equals 12 residues. The germline CDR1 and CDR2 sequences are MDHEN and SYDVKM. The germline V and J ends were trimmed by 5 bases and 8 bases, with 12 bases remaining between them. The chain's CDR3 is CASSRGARGYTF. The CDR3 DNA follows: TGTGCCAGCAGTCGGGGGGCGAGGGGCTACACCTTC.

This chain uses TRBV19 with TRBJ1-2; D may be TRBD1 (6 bases). CDR1 is LNHDA, CDR2 SQIVND, per germline (reference sequence). The ends were cut back, 3 bases at V and 2 bases at J, with 13 bases in the middle. The CDR3 is made up of 15 amino acids. CDR3 DNA: TGTGCCAGTAGTATTATGGGGGCCGAGAACTATGGCTACACCTTC. Residues: CASSIMGAENYGYTF.

The V call is TRBV2, the J call TRBJ2-7; TRBD2 is a possible D gene (6 bases). V lost 6 bases, J lost 7 bases, and 16 bases lay in between. This CDR3 has 13 residues. The germline V gene has CDR1 SNHLY and CDR2 FYNNEI. CDR3: CASRRSGWGEQYF. DNA for the CDR3: TGTGCCAGCAGGCGTAGCGGCTGGGGGGAGCAGTACTTC.

The CDR3 DNA follows: TGTGCCAGCAGTCCGCTCAGATACAATGAGCAGTTCTTC. This gives the protein CASSPLRYNEQFF. The rearrangement joins TRBV27 to TRBJ2-1; no clear D gene. Germline V gives CDR1 MNHEY, CDR2 SMNVEV (reference sequence). The ends were cut back, 5 bases at V and 4 bases at J, with 9 bases in the middle. This CDR3 is 13 amino acids long.

The table lists this clone with a count of one. The rearrangement joins TRBV5-6 to TRBJ2-7, with D hard to call. The germline V gene has CDR1 SGHDT and CDR2 YYEEEE. The CDR3 is made up of 13 amino acids. Trimming shortened V by 1 base and J by 0 bases, and 5 bases separated the two germline ends. For the CDR3, the DNA is TGTGCCAGCAGCTTGAGAGTCTCCTACGAGCAGTACTTC. As protein: CASSLRVSYEQYF.

The chain carries TRBV7-9 and TRBJ2-1; 10 bases match TRBD1. This CDR3 comprises 14 residues. CDR1 SEHNR and CDR2 FQNEAQ come from the germline V gene (reference sequence). Trimming at V came to 5 bases and at J to 8 bases, leaving 6 bases not matched to a gene. CDR3 sequence: CASSPRDRGDEQFF. DNA for the CDR3: TGTGCCAGCAGCCCTCGGGACAGGGGAGATGAGCAGTTCTTC.

The chain is built from TRBV5-5 and TRBJ2-5, with D possibly matching TRBD1 (6 bases). Germline V gene sequence: CDR1 SGHKS, CDR2 YYEKEE (reference sequence). V shed 7 bases and J shed 6 bases, with 13 bases lying between them. The CDR3 is 12 residues long. In DNA, the CDR3 is TGTGCCAGCTTAGGGGGTGGGAAGACCCAGTACTTC. Translating it yields CASLGGGKTQYF.

V usage is TRBV2 and J usage is TRBJ2-5; 7 nucleotides align to TRBD1. CDR1 SNHLY and CDR2 FYNNEI come from the germline V gene. J gave up 7 bases and V 1 base, and 3 bases lay outside the gene matches. The CDR3 is made up of 13 amino acids. The CDR3 DNA reads as TGTGCCAGCAGTGAAGGAGGGGGCTGGACCCAGTACTTC. It yields the protein CASSEGGGWTQYF.

The V gene is TRBV14, the J gene TRBJ2-7; TRBD1 is a possible D gene (5 bases). The CDR3 has 14 residues. Germline V lookup: CDR1 SGHDN, CDR2 FVKESK. Trimming shortened V by 0 bases and J by 4 bases, and 10 bases separated the two germline ends. CDR3 coding DNA: TGTGCCAGCAGCCAAGATTGGGGCGGTTACGAGCAGTACTTC. Amino acids: CASSQDWGGYEQYF.

Only one count was recorded for this clone. The J gene is TRBJ2-3, the V gene TRBV7-9; D is possibly TRBD2 (5 bases). V dropped 6 bases and J dropped 6 bases, with 10 bases sitting between them. The CDR3 contains 12 residues. Germline CDR1 SEHNR, CDR2 FQNEAQ (reference sequence). For the CDR3, the DNA is TGTGCCAGCAGAGGGAGTGGGGATACGCAGTATTTT. Residues: CASRGSGDTQYF.

The CDR3 is CASSLPGTALKGAPLHF. CDR3 sequence (DNA): TGTGCCAGCAGCCTCCCCGGGACAGCCCTAAAGGGGGCACCCCTCCACTTT. The chain employs TRBV5-4 and TRBJ1-6; the match to TRBD1 covers 7 bases. CDR3 size: 17 residues. The junction had 18 bases not matched to a gene; V was cut back by 4 bases and J by 11 bases. Germline assignment: CDR1 SGHNT and CDR2 YYREEE (reference sequence).

The chain joins TRBV2 to TRBJ1-1; D might be TRBD1 (6 bases). V lost 1 base, J lost 1 base, and 10 bases lay in between. The CDR3 is made up of 15 amino acids. From germline, CDR1 is SNHLY and CDR2 FYNNEI. For the CDR3, the DNA is TGTGCCAGCAGTGAAGGACAGGCTAGGAACACTGAAGCTTTCTTT. Translation: CASSEGQARNTEAFF.

This clone was observed a handful of times. The rearrangement joins TRBV9 to TRBJ2-3, with 9 nucleotides matching TRBD2. The germline V gene encodes CDR1 SGDLS and CDR2 YYNGEE. The CDR3 totals 14 residues. V was clipped by 6 bases and J by 6 bases; unmatched bases: 8. CDR3: CASTSGLAFDTQYF. Here the CDR3 DNA reads TGTGCCAGCACATCTGGACTAGCGTTCGATACGCAGTATTTT. Together with reference TRBV9 and TRBJ2-3, the CDR3 gives the full variable domain: DSGVTQTPKHLITATGQRVTLRCSPRSGDLSVYWYQQSLDQGLQFLIQYYNGEERAKGNILERFSAQQFPDLHSELNLSSLELGDSALYFCASTSGLAFDTQYFGPGTRLTVL.

V is TRBV19 and J is TRBJ2-7; D is uncertain. The CDR3 runs to 11 residues. Trimming took 6 bases from V and 6 from J, leaving 9 bases between them. Germline assignment: CDR1 LNHDA and CDR2 SQIVND (reference sequence). In nucleotides, the CDR3 is TGTGCCAGTAGCGACCTAGGCGAGCAGTACTTC. Encoded protein: CASSDLGEQYF.

The chain couples TRBV6-5 to TRBJ2-7; a weak D match, TRBD1 (6 bases). CDR3 length equals 14 residues. Deletions cut 7 bases from V and 3 bases from J, with 16 bases between. Germline CDR1 and CDR2: MNHEY and SVGAGI. The CDR3 DNA sequence: TGTGCCAGCATCAAAAGCCAGGGGAGCTACGAGCAGTACTTC. It encodes CASIKSQGSYEQYF.